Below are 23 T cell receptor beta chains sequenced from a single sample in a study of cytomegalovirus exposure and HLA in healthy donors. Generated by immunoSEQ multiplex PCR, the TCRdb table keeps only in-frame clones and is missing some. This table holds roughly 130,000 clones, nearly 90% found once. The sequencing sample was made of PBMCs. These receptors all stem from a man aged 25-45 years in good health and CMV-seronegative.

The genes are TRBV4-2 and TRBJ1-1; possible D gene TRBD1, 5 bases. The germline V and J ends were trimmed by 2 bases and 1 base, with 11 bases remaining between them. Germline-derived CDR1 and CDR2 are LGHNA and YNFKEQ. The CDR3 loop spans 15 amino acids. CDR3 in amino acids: CASSQIVTGNTEAFF. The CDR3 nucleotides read TGTGCCAGCAGCCAAATCGTCACAGGGAACACTGAAGCTTTCTTT.

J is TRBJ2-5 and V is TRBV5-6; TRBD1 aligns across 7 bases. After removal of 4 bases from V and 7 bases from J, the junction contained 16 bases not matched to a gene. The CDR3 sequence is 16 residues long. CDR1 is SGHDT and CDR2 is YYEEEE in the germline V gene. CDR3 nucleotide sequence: TGTGCCAGCAGCCCAGCCTCGACAGGGCAGTATTGGACCCAGTACTTC. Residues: CASSPASTGQYWTQYF.

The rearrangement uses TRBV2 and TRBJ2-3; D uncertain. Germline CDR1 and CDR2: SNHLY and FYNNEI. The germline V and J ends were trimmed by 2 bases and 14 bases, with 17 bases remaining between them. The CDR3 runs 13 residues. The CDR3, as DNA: TGTGCCAGCAGTGAACAGGTCCACAACCCCCCGTATTTT. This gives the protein CASSEQVHNPPYF.

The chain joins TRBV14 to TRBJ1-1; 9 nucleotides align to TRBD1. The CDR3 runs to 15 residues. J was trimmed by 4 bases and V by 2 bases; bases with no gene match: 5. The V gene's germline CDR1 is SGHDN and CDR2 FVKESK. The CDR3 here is CASSQSGTGITEAFF. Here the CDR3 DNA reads TGTGCCAGCAGCCAATCCGGGACAGGGATCACTGAAGCTTTCTTT.

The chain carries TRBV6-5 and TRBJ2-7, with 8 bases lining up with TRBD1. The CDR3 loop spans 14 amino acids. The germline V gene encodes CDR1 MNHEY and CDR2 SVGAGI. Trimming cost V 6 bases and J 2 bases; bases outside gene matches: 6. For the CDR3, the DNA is TGTGCCAGCAGACGGACAGGGACGACCTACGAGCAGTACTTC. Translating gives CASRRTGTTYEQYF.

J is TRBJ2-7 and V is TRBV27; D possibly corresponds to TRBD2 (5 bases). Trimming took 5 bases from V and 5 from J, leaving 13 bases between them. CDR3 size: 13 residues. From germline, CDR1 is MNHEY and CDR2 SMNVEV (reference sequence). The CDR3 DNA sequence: TGTGCCAGCAGTCCGATAGCGTCTAACGAGCAGTACTTC. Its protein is CASSPIASNEQYF.

The CDR3 loop reads CASRISGTSTDTQYF. The CDR3 DNA sequence: TGTGCCAGCCGTATAAGCGGGACTAGCACAGATACGCAGTATTTT. V and J are TRBV6-5 and TRBJ2-3; 7 nucleotides line up with TRBD2. The germline gives CDR1 MNHEY, CDR2 SVGAGI. With V trimmed by 8 bases and J by 0 bases, 8 bases remained unmatched. CDR3 length equals 15 residues.

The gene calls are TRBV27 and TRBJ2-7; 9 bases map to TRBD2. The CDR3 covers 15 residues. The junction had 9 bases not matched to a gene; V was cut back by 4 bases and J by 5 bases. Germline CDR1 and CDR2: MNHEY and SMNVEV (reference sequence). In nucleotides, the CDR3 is TGTGCCAGCAGTTCCCTTGGCGGGGGGGCCCACGAGCAGTACTTC. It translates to CASSSLGGGAHEQYF.

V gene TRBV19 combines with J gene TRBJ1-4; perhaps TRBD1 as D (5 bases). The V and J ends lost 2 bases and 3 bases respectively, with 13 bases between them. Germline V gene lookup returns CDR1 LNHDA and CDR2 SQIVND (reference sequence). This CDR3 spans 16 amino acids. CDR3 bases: TGTGCCAGTAGTATATCCAGGGCACCGGCTAATGAAAAACTGTTTTTT. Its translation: CASSISRAPANEKLFF.

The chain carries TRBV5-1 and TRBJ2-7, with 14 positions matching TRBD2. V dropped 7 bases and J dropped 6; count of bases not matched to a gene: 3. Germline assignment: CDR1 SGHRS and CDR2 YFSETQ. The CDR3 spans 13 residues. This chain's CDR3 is CASRGLAGVEQYF. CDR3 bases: TGCGCCAGCCGGGGACTAGCGGGGGTCGAGCAGTACTTC.

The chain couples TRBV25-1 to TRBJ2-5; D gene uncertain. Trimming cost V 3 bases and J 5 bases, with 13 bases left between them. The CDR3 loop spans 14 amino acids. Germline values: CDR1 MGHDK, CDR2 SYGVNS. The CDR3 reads CASSDLDAGETQYF. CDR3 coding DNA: TGTGCCAGCAGTGATTTAGACGCCGGGGAGACCCAGTACTTC.

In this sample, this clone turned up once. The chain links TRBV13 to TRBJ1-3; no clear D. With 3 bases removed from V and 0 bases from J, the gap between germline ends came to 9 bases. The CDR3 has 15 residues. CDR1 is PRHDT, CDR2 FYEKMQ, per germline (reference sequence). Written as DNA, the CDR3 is TGTGCCAGCAGCTTTTATTCAGTCTCTGGAAACACCATATATTTT. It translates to CASSFYSVSGNTIYF.

CDR3 nucleotide sequence: TGTGCCAGCAGCACGGACAGGGGGCACAATGAGCAGTTCTTC. This encodes CASSTDRGHNEQFF. V is TRBV5-4 and J is TRBJ2-1; 11 nucleotides match TRBD1. The ends lost 4 bases at V and 5 bases at J; junction bases unmatched: 2. CDR3 length: 14 amino acids. The germline V gene has CDR1 SGHNT and CDR2 YYREEE (reference sequence). Variable domain in full (rest from reference TRBV5-4 and TRBJ2-1): ETGVTQSPTHLIKTRGQQVTLRCSSQSGHNTVSWYQQALGQGPQFIFQYYREEENGRGNFPPRFSGLQFPNYSSELNVNALELDDSALYLCASSTDRGHNEQFFGPGTRLTVL.

The CDR3 spells CASSLGTDEAFF. For the CDR3, the DNA is TGTGCCAGCAGCTTAGGGACAGATGAAGCTTTCTTT. This chain joins TRBV7-9 and TRBJ1-1; a weak D match, TRBD1 (6 bases). V was shortened by 1 base and J by 7 bases, with 7 bases between the two germline ends. The CDR3 contains 12 residues. The germline gives CDR1 SEHNR, CDR2 FQNEAQ (reference sequence).

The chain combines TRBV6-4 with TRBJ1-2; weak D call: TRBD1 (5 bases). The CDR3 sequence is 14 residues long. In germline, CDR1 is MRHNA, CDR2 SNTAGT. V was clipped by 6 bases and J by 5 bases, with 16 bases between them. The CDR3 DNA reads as TGTGCCAGCAGGCCCCACAGGCTGCCTTATGGCTACACCTTC. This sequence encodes CASRPHRLPYGYTF.

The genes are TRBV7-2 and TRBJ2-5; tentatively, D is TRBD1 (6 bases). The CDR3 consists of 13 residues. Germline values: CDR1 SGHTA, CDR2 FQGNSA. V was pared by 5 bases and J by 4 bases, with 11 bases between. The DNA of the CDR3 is TGTGCCAGCAGCCAGTTCAGGGGAGAGACCCAGTACTTC. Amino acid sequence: CASSQFRGETQYF.

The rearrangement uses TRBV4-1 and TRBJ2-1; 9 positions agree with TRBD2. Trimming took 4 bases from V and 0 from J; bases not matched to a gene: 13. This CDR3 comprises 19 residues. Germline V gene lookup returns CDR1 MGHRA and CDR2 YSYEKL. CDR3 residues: CASSRIPGGGGSSYNEQFF. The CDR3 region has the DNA TGCGCCAGCAGCCGAATCCCCGGCGGGGGGGGGAGCTCCTACAATGAGCAGTTCTTC.

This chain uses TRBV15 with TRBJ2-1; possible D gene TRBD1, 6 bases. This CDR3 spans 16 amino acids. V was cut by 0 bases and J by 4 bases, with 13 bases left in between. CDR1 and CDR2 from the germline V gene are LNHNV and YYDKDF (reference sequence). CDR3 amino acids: CATSRDLDREYNEQFF. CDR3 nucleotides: TGTGCCACCAGCAGAGATTTGGACAGAGAATACAATGAGCAGTTCTTC.

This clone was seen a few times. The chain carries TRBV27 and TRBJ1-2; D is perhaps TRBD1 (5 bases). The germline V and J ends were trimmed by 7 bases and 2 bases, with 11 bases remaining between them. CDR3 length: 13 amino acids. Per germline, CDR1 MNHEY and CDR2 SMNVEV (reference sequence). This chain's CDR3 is CASKIRGNYGYTF. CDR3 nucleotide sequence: TGTGCCAGCAAAATAAGGGGAAACTATGGCTACACCTTC.

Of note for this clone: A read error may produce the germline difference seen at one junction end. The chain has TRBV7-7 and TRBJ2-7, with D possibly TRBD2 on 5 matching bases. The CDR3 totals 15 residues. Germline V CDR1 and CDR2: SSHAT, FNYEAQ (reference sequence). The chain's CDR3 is CASSLSSGPNYEQYF. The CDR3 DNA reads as TGTGCTAGCAGCTTATCCAGCGGACCTAACTACGAGCAGTACTTC.

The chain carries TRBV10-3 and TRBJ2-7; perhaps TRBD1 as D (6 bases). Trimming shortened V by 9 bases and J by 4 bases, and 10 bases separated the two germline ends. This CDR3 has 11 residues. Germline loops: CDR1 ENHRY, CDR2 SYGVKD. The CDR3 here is CAIRGGYEQYF. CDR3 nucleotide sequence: TGTGCCATTCGAGGGGGTTACGAGCAGTACTTC.

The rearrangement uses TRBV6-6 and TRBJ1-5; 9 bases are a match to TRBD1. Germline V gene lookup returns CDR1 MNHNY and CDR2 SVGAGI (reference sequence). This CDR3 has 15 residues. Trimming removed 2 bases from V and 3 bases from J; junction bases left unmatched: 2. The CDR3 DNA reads TGTGCCAGCAGTTACGGACAGGGGACCAATCAGCCCCAGCATTTT. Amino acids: CASSYGQGTNQPQHF.

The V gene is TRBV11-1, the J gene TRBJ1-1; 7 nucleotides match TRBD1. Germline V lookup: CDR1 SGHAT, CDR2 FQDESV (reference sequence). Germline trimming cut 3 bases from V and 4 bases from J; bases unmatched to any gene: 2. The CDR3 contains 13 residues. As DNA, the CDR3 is TGTGCCAGCAGCTTGACAGGGCCCACTGAAGCTTTCTTT. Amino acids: CASSLTGPTEAFF.